Sequencing of this T cell receptor (beta chain) was carried out in a study of cytomegalovirus exposure and HLA in healthy donors. For the study at large: Approximately 80 million unique TCRs, all from HLA-typed donors, were included in an early release of the data.

Concerning this clone: Its cognate antigen is unknown.

PCR employed 60 Vbeta and 13 Jbeta primers. The data were produced by immunoSEQ multiplex PCR, yet TCRdb's version contains in-frame clones alone and is incomplete. The sample shows 190,000 or so clones, 82% of them seen only once. Study-wide points: Across donors, sequencing depth was assumed by presence/absence analyses to be roughly uniform. Most TCR sequences were uncommon, yet certain public TCRs appeared in many donors. Several of the most significant clusters were apparently associated with common viral pathogens in a later analysis.

The CDR3 has 15 residues. Germline values: CDR1 MGHRA, CDR2 YSYEKL. Trimming removed 1 base from V and 6 bases from J; junction bases left unmatched: 5. The clonotype originates from a woman aged 50 to 65 in good health and CMV-seropositive. The rearrangement links TRBV4-1 to TRBJ1-2; 10 bases map to TRBD1. Sequenced: PBMCs. The CDR3 region is CASSQGGTGENGYTF. The CDR3 bases are TGCGCCAGCAGCCAAGGCGGGACAGGGGAGAATGGCTACACCTTC.